These T cell receptor beta chains were read from a single sample in a study of Ad26.COV2.S vaccination and SARS-CoV-2 variants. Sequencing used immunoSEQ multiplex PCR; TCRdb keeps in-frame clones, though not all of them. This sample carries a few hundred thousand clones, over 75% of them seen once, and the ten largest clones take over 1.5%. The source material was peripheral blood, sampled in a trial of Ad26.COV2.S vaccine versus placebo. The source is a person aged 18 to 65 who received the Ad26.COV2.S COVID-19 vaccine or a placebo. The CDR3 runs from the conserved cysteine through the conserved F or W. Each record gives: CDR3 protein, CDR3 DNA, V gene, D gene, clone size, J gene. D genes are given only for firm matches. The size field is filled for only some rows; it gives once, few, many or a size class.

CDR3: CASSLSGSGDTQYF
DNA: TGTGCCAGCAGCTTGAGTGGGTCGGGTGATACGCAGTATTTT
V: TRBV5-5
D: NA
size: NA
J: TRBJ2-3

CDR3: CASSSGARRAVPEAFF
DNA: TGTGCCAGCAGCAGTGGAGCCCGAAGGGCGGTACCTGAAGCTTTCTTT
V: TRBV3-1/TRBV3-2
D: NA
size: NA
J: TRBJ1-1

CDR3: CASSQGYNEKLFF
DNA: TGCGCCAGCAGCCAAGGTTACAATGAAAAACTGTTTTTT
V: TRBV4-3
D: NA
size: NA
J: TRBJ1-4

CDR3: CAWTREEDGYTF
DNA: TGTGCCTGGACGCGAGAGGAGGATGGCTACACCTTC
V: TRBV30
D: NA
size: NA
J: TRBJ1-2

CDR3: CSVEERGLVLTF
DNA: TGCAGCGTTGAAGAAAGGGGTCTCGTCCTGACTTTC
V: TRBV29-1
D: NA
size: NA
J: TRBJ2-6

CDR3: CASSPPARTLHF
DNA: TGTGCCAGCAGTCCCCCCGCGAGAACCCTCCACTTT
V: TRBV28
D: NA
size: NA
J: TRBJ1-6

CDR3: CASSWSRVGYEQYF
DNA: TGTGCCAGCAGTTGGTCCCGAGTTGGCTACGAGCAGTACTTC
V: TRBV28
D: NA
size: NA
J: TRBJ2-7

CDR3: CATSREGGDEAFF
DNA: TGTGCCACCAGCAGAGAGGGAGGGGATGAAGCTTTCTTT
V: TRBV15
D: NA
size: NA
J: TRBJ1-1

CDR3: CASSPPSGTSGSPDTQYF
DNA: TGTGCCAGCAGCCCTCCCTCCGGGACTAGCGGGAGCCCAGATACGCAGTATTTT
V: TRBV7-9
D: TRBD2
size: once
J: TRBJ2-3

CDR3: CATSRVGTGELFF
DNA: TGTGCCACCAGCAGAGTGGGGACCGGGGAGCTGTTTTTT
V: TRBV15
D: NA
size: NA
J: TRBJ2-2

CDR3: CASNGLAGEGEQFF
DNA: TGTGCCAGCAACGGACTAGCGGGAGAGGGTGAGCAGTTCTTC
V: TRBV28
D: TRBD2
size: NA
J: TRBJ2-1

CDR3: CASSLEGVVAGNSPLHF
DNA: TGTGCCAGCAGCTTAGAAGGGGTTGTGGCAGGGAATTCACCCCTCCACTTT
V: TRBV7-2
D: NA
size: NA
J: TRBJ1-6

CDR3: CASRGLASTDTQYF
DNA: TGTGCCAGCAGGGGACTAGCTAGCACAGATACGCAGTATTTT
V: TRBV3-1/TRBV3-2
D: TRBD2
size: NA
J: TRBJ2-3

CDR3: CASSLERGNTIYF
DNA: TGTGCCAGCAGCTTGGAGAGGGGAAACACCATATATTTT
V: TRBV5-6
D: NA
size: NA
J: TRBJ1-3

CDR3: CASSDSGGSQETQYF
DNA: TGTGCCAGCAGCGACTCCGGTGGGTCCCAAGAGACCCAGTACTTC
V: TRBV28
D: NA
size: NA
J: TRBJ2-5

CDR3: CASSRFRDYGELFF
DNA: TGTGCCAGCAGCCGGTTCCGGGACTACGGGGAGCTGTTTTTT
V: TRBV7-7
D: TRBD2
size: NA
J: TRBJ2-2